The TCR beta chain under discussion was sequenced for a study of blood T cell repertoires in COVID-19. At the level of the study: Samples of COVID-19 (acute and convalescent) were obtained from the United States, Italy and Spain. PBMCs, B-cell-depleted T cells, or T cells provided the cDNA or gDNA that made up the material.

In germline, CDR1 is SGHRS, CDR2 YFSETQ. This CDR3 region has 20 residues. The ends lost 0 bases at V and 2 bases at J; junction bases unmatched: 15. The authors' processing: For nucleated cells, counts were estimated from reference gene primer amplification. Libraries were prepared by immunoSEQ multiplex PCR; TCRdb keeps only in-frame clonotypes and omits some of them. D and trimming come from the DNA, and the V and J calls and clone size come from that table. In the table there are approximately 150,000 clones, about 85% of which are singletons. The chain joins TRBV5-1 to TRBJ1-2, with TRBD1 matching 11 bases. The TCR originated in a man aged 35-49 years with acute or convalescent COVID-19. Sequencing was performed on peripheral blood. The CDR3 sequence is CASSLGAVWDRGNQNYGYTF. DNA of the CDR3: TGCGCCAGCAGCTTGGGAGCGGTGTGGGACAGGGGGAACCAAAACTATGGCTACACCTTC.